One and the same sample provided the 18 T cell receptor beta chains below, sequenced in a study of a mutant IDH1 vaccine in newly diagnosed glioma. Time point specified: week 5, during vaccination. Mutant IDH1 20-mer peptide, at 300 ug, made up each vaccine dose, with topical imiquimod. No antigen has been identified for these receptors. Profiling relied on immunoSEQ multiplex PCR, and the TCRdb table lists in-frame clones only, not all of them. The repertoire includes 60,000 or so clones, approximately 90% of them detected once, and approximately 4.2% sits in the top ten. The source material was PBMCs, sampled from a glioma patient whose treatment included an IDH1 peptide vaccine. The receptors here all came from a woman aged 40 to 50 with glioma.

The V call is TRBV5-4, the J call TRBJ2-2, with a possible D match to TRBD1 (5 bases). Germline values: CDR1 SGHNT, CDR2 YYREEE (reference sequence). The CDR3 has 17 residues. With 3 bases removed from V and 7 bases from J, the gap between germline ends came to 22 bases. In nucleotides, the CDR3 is TGTGCCAGCAGCTCCGGTGGTGTTACTAAGGGGTTCGGGGAGCTGTTTTTT. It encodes CASSSGGVTKGFGELFF.

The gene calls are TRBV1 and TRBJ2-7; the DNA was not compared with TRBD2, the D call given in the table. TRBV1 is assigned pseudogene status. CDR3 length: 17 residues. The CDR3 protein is CTSSQVFEGSMTYEQYF. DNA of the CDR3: TGCACCAGCAGCCAAGTTTTTGAGGGCTCAATGACCTACGAGCAGTACTTC.

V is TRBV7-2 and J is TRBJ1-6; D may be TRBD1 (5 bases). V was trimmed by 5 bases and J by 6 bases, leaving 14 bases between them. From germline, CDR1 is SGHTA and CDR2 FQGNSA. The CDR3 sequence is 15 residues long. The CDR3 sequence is CASSVGGARNSPLHF. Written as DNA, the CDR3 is TGTGCCAGCAGCGTGGGCGGGGCACGTAATTCACCCCTCCACTTT. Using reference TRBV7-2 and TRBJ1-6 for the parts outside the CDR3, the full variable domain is GAGVSQSPSNKVTEKGKDVELRCDPISGHTALYWYRQSLGQGLEFLIYFQGNSAPDKSGLPSDRFSAERTGGSVSTLTIQRTQQEDSAVYLCASSVGGARNSPLHFGNGTRLTVT.

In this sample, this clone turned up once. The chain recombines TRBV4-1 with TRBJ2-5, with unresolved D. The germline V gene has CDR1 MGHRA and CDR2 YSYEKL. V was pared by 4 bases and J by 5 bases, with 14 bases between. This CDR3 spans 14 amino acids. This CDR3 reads CASSLQEVGETQYF. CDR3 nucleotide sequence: TGCGCCAGCAGCCTTCAAGAGGTCGGGGAGACCCAGTACTTC.

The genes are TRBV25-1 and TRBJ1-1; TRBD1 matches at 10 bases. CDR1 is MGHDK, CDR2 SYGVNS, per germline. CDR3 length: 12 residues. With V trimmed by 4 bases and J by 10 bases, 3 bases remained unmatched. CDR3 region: CASSGGQGIAFF. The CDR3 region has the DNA TGTGCCAGCAGTGGGGGACAGGGGATAGCTTTCTTT.

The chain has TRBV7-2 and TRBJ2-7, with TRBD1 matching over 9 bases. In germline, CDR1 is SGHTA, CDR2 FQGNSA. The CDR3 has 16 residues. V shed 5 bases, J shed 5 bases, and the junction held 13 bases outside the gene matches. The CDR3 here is CASSHLYRQGGDEQYF. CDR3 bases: TGTGCCAGCAGCCACTTATATCGACAGGGGGGCGACGAGCAGTACTTC.

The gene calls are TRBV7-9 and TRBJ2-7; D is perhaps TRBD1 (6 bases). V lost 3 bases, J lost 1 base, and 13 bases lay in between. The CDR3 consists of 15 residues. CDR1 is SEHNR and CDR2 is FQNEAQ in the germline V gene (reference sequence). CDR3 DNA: TGTGCCAGCAGCTTTCGTCGGACAGATTCCTACGAGCAGTACTTC. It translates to CASSFRRTDSYEQYF.

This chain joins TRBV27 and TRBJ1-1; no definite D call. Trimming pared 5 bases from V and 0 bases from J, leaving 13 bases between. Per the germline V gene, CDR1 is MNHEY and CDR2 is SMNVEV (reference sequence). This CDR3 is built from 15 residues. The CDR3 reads CASSPRQGMNTEAFF. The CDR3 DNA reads TGTGCCAGCAGTCCCCGCCAAGGGATGAACACTGAAGCTTTCTTT.

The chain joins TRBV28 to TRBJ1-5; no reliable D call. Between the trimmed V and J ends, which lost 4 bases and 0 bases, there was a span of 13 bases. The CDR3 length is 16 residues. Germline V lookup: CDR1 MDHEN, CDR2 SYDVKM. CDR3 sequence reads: CASSYRRVLSNQPQHF. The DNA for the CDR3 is TGTGCCAGCAGTTACCGCCGCGTTCTTAGCAATCAGCCCCAGCATTTT.

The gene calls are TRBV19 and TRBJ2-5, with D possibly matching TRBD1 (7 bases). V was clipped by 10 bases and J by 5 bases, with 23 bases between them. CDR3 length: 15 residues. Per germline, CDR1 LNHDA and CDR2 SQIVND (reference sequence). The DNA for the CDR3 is TGTGCCACAAAATGCAACAGGGGAGGATTTGAGACCCAGTACTTC. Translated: CATKCNRGGFETQYF.

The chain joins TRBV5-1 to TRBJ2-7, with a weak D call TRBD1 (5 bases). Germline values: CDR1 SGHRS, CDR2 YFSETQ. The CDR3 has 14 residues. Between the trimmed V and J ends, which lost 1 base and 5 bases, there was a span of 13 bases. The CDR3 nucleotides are TGCGCCAGCAGCTTGCCTAGGGGTGGGGACGAGCAGTACTTC. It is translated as CASSLPRGGDEQYF.

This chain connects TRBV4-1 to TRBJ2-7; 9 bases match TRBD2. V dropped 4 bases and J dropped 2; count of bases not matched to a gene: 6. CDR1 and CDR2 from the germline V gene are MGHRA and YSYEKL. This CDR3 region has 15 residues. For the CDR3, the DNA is TGCGCCAGCAGCCCCCCTGCGGGAGGGACCTACGAGCAGTACTTC. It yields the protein CASSPPAGGTYEQYF.

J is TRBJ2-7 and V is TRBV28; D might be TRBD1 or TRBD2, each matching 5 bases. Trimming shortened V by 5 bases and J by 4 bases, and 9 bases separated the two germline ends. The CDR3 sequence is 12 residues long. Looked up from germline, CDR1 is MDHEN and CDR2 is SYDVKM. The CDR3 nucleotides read TGTGCCAGCAGTCCAGAGGGGTACGAGCAGTACTTC. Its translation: CASSPEGYEQYF.

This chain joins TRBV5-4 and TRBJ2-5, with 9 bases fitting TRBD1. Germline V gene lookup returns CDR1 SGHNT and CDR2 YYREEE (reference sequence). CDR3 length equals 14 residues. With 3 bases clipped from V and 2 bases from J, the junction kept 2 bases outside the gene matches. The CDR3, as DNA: TGTGCCAGCAGCTCGGGACAGGGACAAGAGACCCAGTACTTC. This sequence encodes CASSSGQGQETQYF.

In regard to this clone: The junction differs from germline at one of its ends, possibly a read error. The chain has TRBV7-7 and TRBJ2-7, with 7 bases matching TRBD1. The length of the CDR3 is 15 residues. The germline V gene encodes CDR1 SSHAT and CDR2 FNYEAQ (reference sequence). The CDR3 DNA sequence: TGTGCTAGCAGCCAGGGGGTGAGGGTTTTAGTCGAGCAGTACTTC. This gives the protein CASSQGVRVLVEQYF.

The CDR3 DNA is TGTGCCAGCTCAACAAGGGGACAGGGGAAGAGTCAGCCCCAGCATTTT. It is translated as CASSTRGQGKSQPQHF. This chain uses TRBV18 with TRBJ1-5, with 10 bases identical to TRBD1. V lost 5 bases and J lost 6; bases outside the gene matches: 10. The germline V gene has CDR1 KGHSH and CDR2 LQKENI. The CDR3 is made up of 16 amino acids.

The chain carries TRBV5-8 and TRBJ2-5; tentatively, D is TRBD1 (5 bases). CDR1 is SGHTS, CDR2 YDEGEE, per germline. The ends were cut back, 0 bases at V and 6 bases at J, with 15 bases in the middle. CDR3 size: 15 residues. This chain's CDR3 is CASSLGTGEVKTQYF. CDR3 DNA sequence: TGTGCCAGCAGCTTGGGTACAGGCGAAGTAAAGACCCAGTACTTC.

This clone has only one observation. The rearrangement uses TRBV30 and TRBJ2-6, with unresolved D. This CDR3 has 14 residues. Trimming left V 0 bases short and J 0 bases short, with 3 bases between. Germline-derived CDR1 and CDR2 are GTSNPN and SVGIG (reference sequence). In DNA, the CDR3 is TGTGCCTGGAGTGTAGCCTCTGGGGCCAACGTCCTGACTTTC. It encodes CAWSVASGANVLTF.